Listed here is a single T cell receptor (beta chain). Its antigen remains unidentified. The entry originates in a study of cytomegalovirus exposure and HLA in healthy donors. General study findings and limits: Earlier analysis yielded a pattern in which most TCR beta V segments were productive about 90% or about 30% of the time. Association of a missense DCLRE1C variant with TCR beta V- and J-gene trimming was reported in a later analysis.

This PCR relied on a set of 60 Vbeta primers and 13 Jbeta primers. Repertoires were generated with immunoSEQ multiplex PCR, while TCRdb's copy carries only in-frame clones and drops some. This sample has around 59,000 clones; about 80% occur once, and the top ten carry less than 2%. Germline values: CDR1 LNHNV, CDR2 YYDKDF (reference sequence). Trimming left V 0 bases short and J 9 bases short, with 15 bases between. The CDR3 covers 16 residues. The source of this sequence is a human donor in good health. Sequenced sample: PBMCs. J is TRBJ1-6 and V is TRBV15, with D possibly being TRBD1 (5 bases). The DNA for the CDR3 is TGTGCCACCAGCAGAGATAGCGGGGCAGAGGGTTCACCCCTCCACTTT. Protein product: CATSRDSGAEGSPLHF.